This T cell receptor (beta chain) was identified during a study of graft-versus-host responses after intestinal transplantation. Study background: The whole recipient group had anti-thymocyte globulin induction followed by tacrolimus and steroids for two to four years.

The CDR3 spans 14 residues. J was trimmed by 5 bases and V by 2 bases; bases with no gene match: 2. CDR1 and CDR2 from the germline V gene are SGHDT and YYEEEE. Only one count was recorded for this clone. The target antigen is unknown. Sequenced by immunoSEQ multiplex PCR; TCRdb stores in-frame clones only, minus some. In the table there are approximately 82,000 clones, 85% to 95% of which are singletons. The origin of this receptor is a human donor who was the organ donor for an intestinal transplant. The sample here was unstimulated CD8+ T cells sorted from spleen or lymph node cells, taken before transplant. The chain links TRBV5-6 to TRBJ2-7; 12 bases align to TRBD2. The chain's CDR3 is CASSFLAGGDEQYF. The CDR3 DNA reads TGTGCCAGCAGCTTCCTAGCGGGAGGGGACGAGCAGTACTTC.